The 28 T cell receptor beta chains below come from one sample, sequenced in a study of T cells in Graves' hyperthyroidism and ophthalmopathy (dated by TCRdb to the late 2010s). The method was multiplex PCR. The reads were generated on an Illumina HiSeq 2000. The TCR beta CDR3 regions were amplified from RNA transcripts. The first round of RT-PCR for the TCR CDR3 was performed with the HTBI primer set and the Qiagen OneStep RT-PCR kit. TCRdb redid the processing of the public reads, applying fastp at Q25 and MiXCR, and retained in-frame beta chains. CDR3 protein sequences are deduplicated, and each keeps its most common genes and DNA. The sample table records 390,000 or so distinct CDR3 sequences; roughly 15% of these occur just once. Together, the top ten hold about 13% of the sample. Sequencing used blood. Every receptor here comes from a man aged 18 to 29 with Graves' ophthalmopathy.

This clonotype was observed many times. The rearrangement joins TRBV4-1 to TRBJ2-5, with TRBD2 identical over 11 bases. Unmatched junction bases numbered 3, after V lost 2 bases and J lost 4 bases. CDR3 size: 15 residues. CDR1 MGHRA and CDR2 YSYEKL come from the germline V gene. CDR3 protein: CASSQLLAGVETQYF. The CDR3 coding sequence is TGCGCCAGCAGCCAACTACTAGCGGGAGTAGAGACCCAGTACTTC.

In this sample, this clonotype turned up many times. V gene TRBV2 combines with J gene TRBJ2-5; a possible D gene is TRBD1 (6 bases). Germline V gene lookup returns CDR1 SNHLY and CDR2 FYNNEI. The CDR3 totals 14 residues. The V end lost 7 bases, the J end lost 2 bases, and 14 bases lay between the germline ends. The CDR3 reads CASNPQGAQETQYF. The CDR3 region has the DNA TGTGCCAGCAACCCACAGGGTGCGCAAGAGACCCAGTACTTC.

This clonotype has at least ten counts. V gene TRBV5-1 combines with J gene TRBJ2-3; maybe TRBD2 (7 bases). The CDR3 length is 15 residues. Germline V CDR1 and CDR2: SGHRS, YFSETQ. The germline V and J ends were trimmed by 5 bases and 4 bases, with 17 bases remaining between them. In nucleotides, the CDR3 is TGCGCCAGCAGTGGGGGGGCCCTCGGACCAGATACGCAGTATTTT. Residues: CASSGGALGPDTQYF.

This clonotype appeared many times. The chain is built from TRBV5-6 and TRBJ2-7; D is perhaps TRBD1 or TRBD2 (5 bases each). The germline gives CDR1 SGHDT, CDR2 YYEEEE. Trimming left V 0 bases short and J 1 base short, with 11 bases between. There are 15 residues in the CDR3. CDR3 sequence reads: CASSLAGTASYEQYF. The CDR3 nucleotides read TGTGCCAGCAGCTTGGCCGGGACCGCGTCCTACGAGCAGTACTTC.

This clonotype was found many times. V and J are TRBV11-1 and TRBJ2-7, with 14 nucleotides matching TRBD2. Germline CDR1 SGHAT, CDR2 FQDESV (reference sequence). Trimming took 3 bases from V and 1 from J; bases not matched to a gene: 2. CDR3 length: 16 amino acids. This chain's CDR3 is CASSLGLAGVSYEQYF. The CDR3 nucleotides read TGTGCCAGCAGCTTGGGACTAGCGGGGGTGTCCTACGAGCAGTACTTC.

To note about this clonotype: A much bigger clone sits one base away, suggesting this may be a read error. V and J are TRBV13 and TRBJ2-2; D not resolved. V lost 1 base and J 1 base, leaving 7 bases between the germline ends. CDR3 length equals 15 residues. The V gene's germline CDR1 is PRHDT and CDR2 FYEKMQ (reference sequence). The CDR3 bases are TGTGCCAGCAGCTTAGATCCAGTGAACACCGGGGAGCTGTTTTTT. Its protein product is CASSLDPVNTGELFF.

CDR3 region: CASSGRDREGNEQFF. CDR3 in DNA: TGTGCCAGTAGTGGGAGGGACCGGGAGGGAAATGAGCAGTTCTTC. The chain is built from TRBV19 and TRBJ2-1, with TRBD2 identical over 8 bases. Germline V gene sequence: CDR1 LNHDA, CDR2 SQIVND (reference sequence). The V and J ends lost 5 bases and 7 bases, in that order; junction bases with no gene match: 10. This CDR3 is 15 amino acids long.

V is TRBV13 and J is TRBJ2-7; the match to TRBD1 covers 8 bases. CDR1 PRHDT and CDR2 FYEKMQ come from the germline V gene (reference sequence). The CDR3 extends over 14 amino acids. V was pared by 4 bases and J by 3 bases, with 5 bases of the junction left unmatched. CDR3 coding DNA: TGTGCCAGCAGCTCGGGACAGGTTGGCTACGAGCAGTACTTC. It is translated as CASSSGQVGYEQYF.

In its sample, this clonotype was seen a few times. V usage is TRBV6-1 and J usage is TRBJ2-5, with D hard to call. Between the trimmed V and J ends, which lost 7 bases and 1 base, there was a span of 10 bases. Germline-derived CDR1 and CDR2 are MNHNS and SASEGT. The CDR3 runs to 13 residues. CDR3 DNA sequence: TGTGCCAGCAAACTTGGCTCCCAAGAGACCCAGTACTTC. Its protein is CASKLGSQETQYF.

This clonotype was seen many times. The J gene is TRBJ2-7, the V gene TRBV30; TRBD1 agrees at 7 bases. J was trimmed by 6 bases and V by 6 bases; bases with no gene match: 11. Germline lookup yields CDR1 GTSNPN and CDR2 SVGIG (reference sequence). This CDR3 comprises 13 residues. The CDR3 DNA reads as TGTGCCTGCCGGACAGGATACCTTCTCGAGCAGTACTTC. Translation: CACRTGYLLEQYF.

With regard to this clonotype: Since a much larger clone is just one base distant, this may be a read error. The rearrangement links TRBV7-9 to TRBJ2-1; 14 nucleotides line up with TRBD2. J was trimmed by 8 bases and V by 5 bases; bases with no gene match: 8. Germline assignment: CDR1 SEHNR and CDR2 FQNEAQ (reference sequence). The CDR3 runs to 16 residues. CDR3 amino acids: CASSRGTSGGGDEQFF. CDR3 coding DNA: TGTGCCAGCAGCCGTGGGACTAGCGGGGGAGGTGATGAGCAGTTCTTC.

In its sample, this clonotype was seen many times. The chain is built from TRBV7-9 and TRBJ1-1, with D hard to call. V lost 3 bases to trimming and J lost 1 base, with 9 bases between them. The CDR3 runs to 14 residues. The germline V gene has CDR1 SEHNR and CDR2 FQNEAQ (reference sequence). Here the CDR3 reads CASSFDGANTEAFF. CDR3 DNA: TGTGCCAGCAGCTTTGACGGTGCGAACACTGAAGCTTTCTTT. The variable domain in full, with the rest retrieved from reference TRBV7-9 and TRBJ1-1, is DTGVSQNPRHKITKRGQNVTFRCDPISEHNRLYWYRQTLGQGPEFLTYFQNEAQLEKSRLLSDRFSAERPKGSFSTLEIQRTEQGDSAMYLCASSFDGANTEAFFGQGTRLTVV.

The rearrangement uses TRBV19 and TRBJ1-4; perhaps TRBD1 as D (6 bases). The CDR3 runs to 15 residues. Trimming removed 5 bases at V and 4 bases at J, with 14 bases between. CDR1 and CDR2 from the germline V gene are LNHDA and SQIVND (reference sequence). CDR3 sequence: CASSGRGGGNEKLFF. The CDR3 DNA follows: TGTGCCAGTAGTGGAAGAGGGGGGGGTAATGAAAAACTGTTTTTT.

This clonotype was counted at least ten times. This rearrangement joins TRBV20-1 to TRBJ1-4, with D perhaps matching TRBD1 (6 bases). The V and J ends lost 0 bases and 6 bases respectively, with 11 bases between them. The CDR3 is made up of 14 amino acids. Germline loops: CDR1 DFQATT, CDR2 SNEGSKA (reference sequence). CDR3 sequence (DNA): TGCAGTGCTAGAGATGGAGGGGGGGATGAAAAACTGTTTTTT. Translating it yields CSARDGGGDEKLFF.

The sample holds many counts of this clonotype. V is TRBV6-1 and J is TRBJ2-2, with 9 bases identical to TRBD1. CDR1 MNHNS and CDR2 SASEGT come from the germline V gene. The CDR3 is made up of 17 amino acids. With V trimmed by 6 bases and J by 4 bases, 12 bases remained unmatched. The CDR3 DNA follows: TGTGCCAGCAGGGGGGGCACCGGGACAGGGATCACCGGGGAGCTGTTTTTT. This codes for CASRGGTGTGITGELFF.

The V call is TRBV15, the J call TRBJ2-3; tentatively, D is TRBD2 (5 bases). Germline V gene sequence: CDR1 LNHNV, CDR2 YYDKDF (reference sequence). V lost 1 base, J lost 5 bases, and 10 bases lay in between. The CDR3 loop spans 14 amino acids. CDR3 bases: TGTGCCACCAGCAGAGCGGGGTCGGAAGATACGCAGTATTTT. It codes for CATSRAGSEDTQYF.

The V and J genes are TRBV11-2 and TRBJ2-7, with D tentatively TRBD1 or TRBD2 (6 bases each). This CDR3 spans 14 amino acids. The germline gives CDR1 SGHAT, CDR2 FQNNGV. The germline V and J ends were trimmed by 0 bases and 3 bases, with 9 bases remaining between them. CDR3 DNA: TGTGCCAGCAGCTTAGAGGGGGGCTGCTACGAGCAGTACTTC. Amino acids: CASSLEGGCYEQYF.

This clonotype has at least ten counts. The chain employs TRBV5-6 and TRBJ2-7; D remains unclear. V dropped 2 bases and J dropped 5 bases, with 5 bases sitting between them. Germline V CDR1 and CDR2: SGHDT, YYEEEE. The CDR3 covers 11 residues. The CDR3 sequence is CASSLDDEQYF. The CDR3 region has the DNA TGTGCCAGCAGCTTAGACGACGAGCAGTACTTC.

This clonotype was seen a few times. J is TRBJ2-7 and V is TRBV18; 11 positions agree with TRBD1. The length of the CDR3 is 15 residues. V lost 2 bases, J lost 4 bases, and 4 bases stayed unmatched. Germline V gives CDR1 KGHSH, CDR2 LQKENI. The CDR3 loop reads CASSPGTGGAYEQYF. CDR3 in DNA: TGTGCCAGCTCACCAGGGACAGGGGGGGCTTACGAGCAGTACTTC.

The V call is TRBV20-1, the J call TRBJ2-3, with 12 nucleotides matching TRBD2. The germline gives CDR1 DFQATT, CDR2 SNEGSKA (reference sequence). The CDR3 runs 16 residues. The junction had 8 bases not matched to a gene; V was cut back by 2 bases and J by 5 bases. The CDR3 DNA reads TGCAGTGCTAGAATACCTAGCGGGGGGGTAGGAGATACGCAGTATTTT. Translation gives CSARIPSGGVGDTQYF.

This clonotype was recorded at least ten times. The chain combines TRBV10-3 with TRBJ2-7, with 9 nucleotides matching TRBD2. V gave up 4 bases and J gave up 3 bases; unmatched junction bases: 4. CDR1 ENHRY and CDR2 SYGVKD come from the germline V gene. The CDR3 contains 14 residues. CDR3 nucleotide sequence: TGTGCCATCAGTGGGGAGACTAGCGGCTACGAGCAGTACTTC. Translating it yields CAISGETSGYEQYF.

This clonotype was detected only a few times. The chain employs TRBV5-1 and TRBJ2-7; TRBD2 agrees at 9 bases. Germline trimming cut 4 bases from V and 3 bases from J; bases unmatched to any gene: 11. The CDR3 has 16 amino acids. The germline V gene has CDR1 SGHRS and CDR2 YFSETQ. CDR3: CASSGLSSGTYYEQYF. CDR3 DNA sequence: TGCGCCAGCAGCGGGCTCTCTAGCGGGACCTACTACGAGCAGTACTTC.

This rearrangement joins TRBV6-1 to TRBJ2-7, with no clear D. The V end lost 6 bases, the J end lost 6 bases, and 18 bases lay between the germline ends. The V gene's germline CDR1 is MNHNS and CDR2 SASEGT. The CDR3 totals 14 residues. CDR3 protein: CASSPETSDGEQYF. The CDR3 nucleotides are TGTGCCAGCAGCCCCGAGACTTCCGACGGCGAGCAGTACTTC.

In its sample, this clonotype was seen many times. The chain couples TRBV3-1 to TRBJ1-6, with a weak D call TRBD1 (5 bases). CDR1 is LGHDT and CDR2 is YNNKEL in the germline V gene (reference sequence). The length of the CDR3 is 16 residues. The V end was cut by 4 bases, the J end by 9 bases, with 19 bases between. The DNA for the CDR3 is TGTGCCAGCAGCCCCACCGTTAAAGGGGCGGGTTCACCCCTCCACTTT. This encodes CASSPTVKGAGSPLHF.

This chain joins TRBV5-1 and TRBJ2-5, with 11 bases identical to TRBD2. V lost 1 base to trimming and J lost 4 bases; unmatched junction nucleotides: 9. The CDR3 consists of 17 residues. CDR1 is SGHRS and CDR2 is YFSETQ in the germline V gene. CDR3 nucleotides: TGCGCCAGCAGCTTGTTCCCTAGCGGGGGGACAATAGAGACCCAGTACTTC. Protein sequence: CASSLFPSGGTIETQYF.

This clonotype was counted many times. The chain links TRBV7-2 to TRBJ2-1; a possible D gene is TRBD1 (7 bases). Per germline, CDR1 SGHTA and CDR2 FQGNSA. This CDR3 has 15 residues. V was cut by 5 bases and J by 3 bases, with 14 bases left in between. In DNA, the CDR3 is TGTGCCAGCAGCCAGCCAGGGGGGAGCTACAATGAGCAGTTCTTC. This gives the protein CASSQPGGSYNEQFF.

This clonotype occurred a few times. The genes are TRBV2 and TRBJ2-6; D is unresolved. There are 15 residues in the CDR3. CDR1 is SNHLY and CDR2 is FYNNEI in the germline V gene. The V gene lost 0 bases and the J gene lost 4 bases, with 7 bases spanning the gap. The CDR3 loop is CASSEAGSGANVLTF. Here the CDR3 DNA reads TGTGCCAGCAGTGAAGCAGGTTCCGGGGCCAACGTCCTGACTTTC.

In the case of this clonotype: The CDR3 does not end in the conserved phenylalanine or tryptophan, so this is likely a read error. The rearrangement uses TRBV20-1 and TRBJ1-2; D may be TRBD1 (6 bases). V lost 4 bases, J lost 3 bases, and 12 bases lay in between. Germline V lookup: CDR1 DFQATT, CDR2 SNEGSKA (reference sequence). There are 13 residues in the CDR3. CDR3 bases: TGCAGTGCTACCCCAGGGGCTGACTATGGCTACACCCTC. As protein: CSATPGADYGYTL.